This T cell receptor beta chain originates from a study of T cell responses to AZD1222 COVID-19 vaccine (dated by TCRdb to about 2021). Regarding the complete study: A total of approximately 240 trial participants underwent TCR sequencing, of whom about 210 had received two doses of AZD1222 and some 25 had received two doses of the MenACWY control vaccine. Enrollment into the trials was organized by age into subgroups of 18-55, 56-69 and 70-plus years, and those subgroups contained approximately 150, 30 and 60 TCR-sequenced participants, respectively.

About this clone itself: The antigen it recognizes is unknown. No per-base quality is available; no much larger clone lies one base away.

The CDR3 regions of human TCRbeta chains were subjected to immunosequencing. In the original analysis: TCRs in the repertoires were matched against a reference library of SARS-CoV-2-specific TCRs that had been generated with the MIRA antigen-specificity platform. Breadth was defined as the fraction of unique TCRs that were SARS-CoV-2-associated, and depth was defined as the fraction of total T cells that were SARS-CoV-2-associated. Using the MIRA data, every spike-specific TCR was mapped to the spike region that the TCR reacted to and assigned to either a CD4 or a CD8 class. Log10-transformed breadth and depth values were compared by one-way ANOVA with Sidak's multiple comparisons tests. Sourced from immuneACCESS, this table was stored by TCRdb with only in-frame sequences that have V and J called. A share of the clones is absent; for the studies checked, an unresolved V gene accounts for under half, and the remainder has no known explanation. The D gene and trimming were derived from the DNA, and the V and J assignments and clone size from that table. The sample table records 140,000 to 150,000 clones; approximately 90% of these occur just once. The ten largest clones capture less than 2% of the sample.

The germline V gene yields SGHAT for CDR1 and FQNNGV for CDR2. From its cysteine to its phenylalanine, the CDR3 spans 19 amino acids. Only the CDR3 DNA is retained, 57 bases long and in frame from the first base. Ends trimmed: V by 4 bases, J by 0 bases; bases unmatched to a gene: 14. What the authors observed across the whole study: After two AZD1222 doses, both the breadth and the depth of spike-specific TCRs were significantly higher than at day 0 and than in MenACWY recipients. Because no samples from the day 14 peak response were available, repertoires could be characterized only after the peak T cell response. Reportedly, almost half of the unique spike-specific TCRs recognized epitopes lying outside the regions that are mutated in the B.1.351 and B.1.1.7 variants. In the small 56-69-year group, the increase in depth fell short of significance, most likely because of low power. Participants were mostly white British, with more females than males. The authors suggested clonal diversity may have been underestimated. Conclusions about previously exposed vaccinees were limited because only six or seven AZD1222 recipients were SARS-CoV-2 seropositive at baseline. The whole spike protein was spanned by vaccine-associated CD4 TCRs, and dominant responses were seen in regions 160-218 and 743-854.

Reading the label with the study, this specimen's time point is: about 28 days (+/-7) after the second vaccine dose. AZD1222 recipients given second doses at about 4 weeks or at about 12 weeks were pooled, since spike-specific TCR depth and breadth were not found to differ between the two schedules. Vaccinee samples were obtained from the UK trials COV001 and COV002, which included a single-blind randomized controlled phase 2/3 trial of AZD1222 (ChAdOx1 nCoV-19) in healthy adults. For TCRbeta chain sequencing, PBMC samples were collected from trial participants at day 0 and at day 28 after the second dose.

The sample consisted of peripheral blood, taken 28 days after the second AZD1222 dose. This TCR was sampled from an adult who received the AZD1222 COVID-19 vaccine. The chain links TRBV11-2 with TRBJ1-2, with 10 middle bases fitting TRBD1. The CDR3 has the sequence CASSWDRQGARGANYGYTF. The DNA sequence is given as TGTGCCAGCAGCTGGGATCGACAGGGGGCGCGGGGAGCTAACTATGGCTACACCTTC.